These 12 T cell receptor beta chains originate from one sample sequenced in a study of siplizumab effects on memory and regulatory T cells. Measured with immunoSEQ multiplex PCR; TCRdb has only the in-frame clones, and not every one. The sample records about 110,000 clones, roughly 92% being singletons. Material: CD4+ T cells sorted from blood. Every receptor here comes from a human donor in good health.

The rearrangement links TRBV29-1 to TRBJ2-7; D perhaps matches TRBD2 (5 bases). Trimming removed 4 bases from V and 9 bases from J, with 13 bases in between. CDR3 length equals 11 residues. Germline assignment: CDR1 SQVTM and CDR2 ANQGSEA. The chain's CDR3 is CSVVVRSGQYF. Here the CDR3 DNA reads TGCAGCGTTGTTGTCCGGAGCGGGCAGTACTTC.

This sequence joins TRBV5-1 and TRBJ2-1; D might be TRBD2 (6 bases). The CDR3 runs 14 residues. Trimming removed 2 bases from V and 1 base from J, with 7 bases in between. Per the germline V gene, CDR1 is SGHRS and CDR2 is YFSETQ. In nucleotides, the CDR3 is TGCGCCAGCAGCTTAGCGGGTTCCTACAATGAGCAGTTCTTC. It codes for CASSLAGSYNEQFF.

This clone was found once. CDR3 region: CASSPSVGPSGYTF. CDR3 in DNA: TGTGCCAGCAGCCCCTCCGTAGGGCCGTCCGGCTACACCTTC. The chain recombines TRBV11-2 with TRBJ1-2; no clear D. The CDR3 length is 14 residues. V lost 5 bases and J lost 8, with 18 bases in between. CDR1 is SGHAT and CDR2 is FQNNGV in the germline V gene.

The chain couples TRBV5-1 to TRBJ2-1; 12 nucleotides line up with TRBD2. The V segment lost 5 bases and the J segment 5 bases; nucleotides outside the gene matches: 5. Germline V gene data show CDR1 as SGHRS and CDR2 as YFSETQ. CDR3 length equals 15 residues. CDR3 sequence reads: CASRVGTSGHNEQFF. Written as DNA, the CDR3 is TGCGCCAGCAGGGTTGGGACTAGCGGGCACAATGAGCAGTTCTTC.

The CDR3 protein is CASSLELGVAKNIQYF. CDR3 nucleotides: TGTGCCAGCAGCTTGGAGCTCGGGGTAGCCAAAAACATTCAGTACTTC. The chain combines TRBV5-6 with TRBJ2-4, with D possibly TRBD2 on 5 matching bases. With 0 bases removed from V and 0 bases from J, the gap between germline ends came to 10 bases. CDR1 SGHDT and CDR2 YYEEEE come from the germline V gene. This CDR3 has 16 amino acids.

The chain carries TRBV28 and TRBJ2-2; D tentatively fits TRBD1 or TRBD2 (6 bases each). CDR3 length: 16 amino acids. Trimming removed 6 bases at V and 4 bases at J, with 18 bases between. Germline V gene data show CDR1 as MDHEN and CDR2 as SYDVKM. CDR3 in DNA: TGTGCCAGCAGGATGGGGGGCGCCTTATCCACCGGGGAGCTGTTTTTT. Translating it yields CASRMGGALSTGELFF.

This chain connects TRBV19 to TRBJ2-5; 12 positions agree with TRBD2. J gave up 2 bases and V 3 bases, and 4 bases lay outside the gene matches. From germline, CDR1 is LNHDA and CDR2 SQIVND (reference sequence). The CDR3 extends over 16 amino acids. The CDR3 reads CASSIGGLAGQETQYF. The CDR3 DNA is TGTGCCAGTAGTATTGGAGGACTAGCGGGACAAGAGACCCAGTACTTC.

The chain combines TRBV10-3 with TRBJ2-1; TRBD2 agrees at 10 bases. Germline values: CDR1 ENHRY, CDR2 SYGVKD. This CDR3 is built from 16 residues. Trimming at V came to 11 bases and at J to 0 bases, leaving 10 bases not matched to a gene. The CDR3 nucleotides are TGTGCCGTTCGCACTAGCGGGATGAGCTCCTACAATGAGCAGTTCTTC. Translation gives CAVRTSGMSSYNEQFF.

The CDR3 protein is CASRVTGDPNTGELFF. The CDR3 nucleotides are TGTGCCAGCAGGGTTACGGGGGACCCGAACACCGGGGAGCTGTTTTTT. The chain employs TRBV9 and TRBJ2-2; TRBD2 is a possible D gene (6 bases). This CDR3 has 16 residues. Trimming took 5 bases from V and 0 from J, leaving 14 bases between them. CDR1 and CDR2 (germline): SGDLS, YYNGEE.

The gene calls are TRBV18 and TRBJ1-2; TRBD1 is a possible D gene (6 bases). This CDR3 is 15 amino acids long. V dropped 4 bases and J dropped 8 bases, with 20 bases sitting between them. CDR1 KGHSH and CDR2 LQKENI come from the germline V gene. CDR3 in amino acids: CASSLNELSGDGYTF. The CDR3 coding sequence is TGTGCCAGCTCACTTAATGAGTTATCAGGGGACGGCTACACCTTC.

V and J are TRBV18 and TRBJ2-5; maybe TRBD1 (5 bases). CDR3 length equals 14 residues. The germline CDR1 and CDR2 sequences are KGHSH and LQKENI. Between the trimmed V and J ends, which lost 3 bases and 1 base, there was a span of 9 bases. The CDR3 region is CASSPRGSQETQYF. The CDR3 DNA follows: TGTGCCAGCTCACCTAGGGGCTCCCAAGAGACCCAGTACTTC.

The chain uses TRBV5-1 and TRBJ2-3, with D possibly matching TRBD2 (6 bases). Trimming stripped 3 bases from V and 3 bases from J, with 14 bases between. This CDR3 is built from 15 residues. Germline V gene lookup returns CDR1 SGHRS and CDR2 YFSETQ. CDR3 sequence: CASSSGTLSTDTQYF. Here the CDR3 DNA reads TGCGCCAGCAGCTCCGGGACTCTCAGTACAGATACGCAGTATTTT.